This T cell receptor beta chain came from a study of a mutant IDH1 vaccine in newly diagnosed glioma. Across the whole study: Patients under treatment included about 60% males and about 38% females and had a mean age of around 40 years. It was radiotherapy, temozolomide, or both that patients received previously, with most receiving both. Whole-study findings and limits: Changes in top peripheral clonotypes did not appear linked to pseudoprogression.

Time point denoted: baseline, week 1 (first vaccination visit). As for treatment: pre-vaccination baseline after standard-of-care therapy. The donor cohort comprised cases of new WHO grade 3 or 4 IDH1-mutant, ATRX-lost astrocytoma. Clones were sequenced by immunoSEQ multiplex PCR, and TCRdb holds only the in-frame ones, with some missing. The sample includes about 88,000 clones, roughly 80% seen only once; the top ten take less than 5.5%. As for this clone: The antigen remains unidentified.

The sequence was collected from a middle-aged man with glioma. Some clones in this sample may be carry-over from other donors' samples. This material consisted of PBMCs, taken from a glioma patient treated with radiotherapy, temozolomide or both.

The CDR3 protein is CAISDLWGNSYEQYF. CDR3 DNA sequence: TGTGCCATCAGTGATCTATGGGGAAACTCCTACGAGCAGTACTTC. The chain combines TRBV10-3 with TRBJ2-7; D gene ambiguous. In germline, CDR1 is ENHRY, CDR2 SYGVKD. The V gene lost 3 bases and the J gene lost 0 bases, with 12 bases spanning the gap. This CDR3 region has 15 residues.